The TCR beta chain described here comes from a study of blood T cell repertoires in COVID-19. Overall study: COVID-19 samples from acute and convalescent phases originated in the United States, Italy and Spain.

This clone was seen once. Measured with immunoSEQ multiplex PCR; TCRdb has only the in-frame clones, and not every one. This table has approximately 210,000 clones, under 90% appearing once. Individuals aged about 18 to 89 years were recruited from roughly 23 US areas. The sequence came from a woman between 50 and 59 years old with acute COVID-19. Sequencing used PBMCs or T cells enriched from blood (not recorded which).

CDR3 loop: CASTEEHIQYF. In DNA, the CDR3 is TGTGCCAGCACCGAGGAGCACATTCAGTACTTC. The chain employs TRBV3-1 (or the pseudogene TRBV3-2) and TRBJ2-4; no definite D call. This CDR3 is 11 amino acids long. CDR1 is LGHDT and CDR2 is YNNKEL in the germline V gene (reference sequence). Trimming took off 7 bases at V and 8 bases at J, with 9 bases between the two ends.